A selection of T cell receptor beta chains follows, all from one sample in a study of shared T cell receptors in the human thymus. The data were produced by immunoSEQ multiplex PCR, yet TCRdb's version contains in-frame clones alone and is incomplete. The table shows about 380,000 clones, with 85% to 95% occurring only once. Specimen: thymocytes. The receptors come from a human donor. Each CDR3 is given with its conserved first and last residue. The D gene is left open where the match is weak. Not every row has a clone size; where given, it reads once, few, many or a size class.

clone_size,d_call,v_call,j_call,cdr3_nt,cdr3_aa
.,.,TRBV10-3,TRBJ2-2,TGTGCCATCAGTCTACTGGACAACTCGAACACCGGGGAGCTGTTTTTT,CAISLLDNSNTGELFF
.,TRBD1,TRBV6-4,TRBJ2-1,TGTGCCAGCAGTGACTCGAACAGGGGGACCTACAATGAGCAGTTCTTC,CASSDSNRGTYNEQFF
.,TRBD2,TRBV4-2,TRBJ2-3,TGTGCCAGCAGCCAAGAGTGGGGATTTAGCGGGAGTGGGTTGACAGATACGCAGTATTTT,CASSQEWGFSGSGLTDTQYF
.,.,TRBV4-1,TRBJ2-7,TGCGCCAGCAGCCCCCGACTCAACACCGGCTACGAGCAGTACTTC,CASSPRLNTGYEQYF
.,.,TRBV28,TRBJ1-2,TGTGCCAGCAGTTACCCGGGATCGAGCTCTGGCTACACCTTC,CASSYPGSSSGYTF
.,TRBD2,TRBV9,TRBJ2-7,TGTGCCAGCAGCGCGGGGGGACTAGCAGATTCCTCCTACGAGCAGTACTTC,CASSAGGLADSSYEQYF
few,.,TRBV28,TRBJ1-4,TGTGCCAGCACCAACGTCGGGTTAAGGGGGAATGAAAAACTGTTTTTT,CASTNVGLRGNEKLFF
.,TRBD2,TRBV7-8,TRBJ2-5,TGTGCCAGCAGCTCGGGACTAGCGGGAGCTGAAAAGGACCAGTACTTC,CASSSGLAGAEKDQYF
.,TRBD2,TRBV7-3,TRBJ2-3,TGTGCCAGCAGCCCGCGGGGACTAGCGGGAGTAGGGCCAACGCAGTATTTT,CASSPRGLAGVGPTQYF
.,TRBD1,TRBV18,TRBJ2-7,TGTGCCAGCTCACAAGTCGGACAGGGCACGACGAACGAGCAGTACTTC,CASSQVGQGTTNEQYF
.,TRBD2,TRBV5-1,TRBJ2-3,TGCGCCAGCAGCGCGGGACTAGCGGAAAGCACAGATACGCAGTATTTT,CASSAGLAESTDTQYF
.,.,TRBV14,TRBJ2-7,TGTGCCAGCAGCCTTCTACTACCCGGGACAAAGGGAGGCGAGCAGTACTTC,CASSLLLPGTKGGEQYF
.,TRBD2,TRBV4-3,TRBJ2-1,TGCGCCAGCAGCCAGTACCCCGGTGCTAGCGGGAGGTATAACAATGAGCAGTTCTTC,CASSQYPGASGRYNNEQFF
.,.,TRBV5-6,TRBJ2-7,TGTGCCAGCACCCCCGCGAAGGCGGGCTCCTACGAGCAGTACTTC,CASTPAKAGSYEQYF
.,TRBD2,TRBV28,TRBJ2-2,TGTGCCAGCACAAAGCGGGAGGCGATCACCGGGGAGCTGTTTTTT,CASTKREAITGELFF
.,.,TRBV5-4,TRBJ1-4,TGTGCCAGCAGCTTTGATCAGGAAGGAAAACTGTTTTTT,CASSFDQEGKLFF
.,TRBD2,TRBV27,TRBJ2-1,TGTGCCAGCACCCCGGGACTACCTTACAATGAGCAGTTCTTC,CASTPGLPYNEQFF
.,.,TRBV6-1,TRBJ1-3,TGTGCCAGCAGTGAAAAGGCGGGCACTCGCTCTGGAAACACCATATATTTT,CASSEKAGTRSGNTIYF
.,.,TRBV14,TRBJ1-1,TGTGCCAGCAGTCCCTTCCGCTTGACAGGAGACAACACTGAAGCTTTCTTT,CASSPFRLTGDNTEAFF
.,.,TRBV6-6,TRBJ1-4,TGTGCCACCCAATCTCTCCATGAAAAACTGTTTTTT,CATQSLHEKLFF
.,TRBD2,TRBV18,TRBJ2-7,TGTGCCAGTTCGGACGGGACTAGCGGGAGTTACGAGCAGTACTTC,CASSDGTSGSYEQYF
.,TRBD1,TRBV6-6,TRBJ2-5,TGTGCCAGCCGGGACAGGGGTGAGACCCAGTACTTC,CASRDRGETQYF
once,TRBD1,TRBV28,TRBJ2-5,TGTGCCAGCAGTACCTCCCCCCGGGACAGAGAAGAGACCCAGTACTTC,CASSTSPRDREETQYF
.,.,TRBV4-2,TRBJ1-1,TGTGCCAGCAGCCAAGAAGGTTTGAACACTGAAGCTTTCTTT,CASSQEGLNTEAFF
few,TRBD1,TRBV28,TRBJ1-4,TGTGCCAGCAGTTCCTCCGGGACAGGGGGCGAAAAACTGTTTTTT,CASSSSGTGGEKLFF
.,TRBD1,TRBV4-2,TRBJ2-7,TGTGCCAGCAGCCCCCCCACCCAGGGGGCGACGGCCTACGAGCAGTACTTC,CASSPPTQGATAYEQYF
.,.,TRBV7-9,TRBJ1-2,TGTGCCAGCAGCCCGGCCCCGATTAACTATGGCTACACCTTC,CASSPAPINYGYTF
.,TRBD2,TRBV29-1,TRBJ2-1,TGCAGCGTTGAAGACGGGACTAGCAATGAGCAGTTCTTC,CSVEDGTSNEQFF
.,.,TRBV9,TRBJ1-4,TGTGCCAGCAGCATCCATACGGATTTGACGGGAAAACTGTTTTTT,CASSIHTDLTGKLFF
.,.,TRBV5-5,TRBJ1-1,TGTGCCAGCAGCTTGTATCCCCCACCCACTGAAGCTTTCTTT,CASSLYPPPTEAFF
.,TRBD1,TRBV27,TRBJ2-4,TGTGCCAGCAGCGACAGGGGGCGGGTCAAAAACATTCAGTACTTC,CASSDRGRVKNIQYF
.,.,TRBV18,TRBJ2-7,TGTGCCAGCTCACCGCCGGCGGCTAACATCCCCTACGAGCAGTACTTC,CASSPPAANIPYEQYF
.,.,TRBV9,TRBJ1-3,TGTGCCAGCAGCAGGCGTTGGGACTCCCGATCTGGAAACACCATATATTTT,CASSRRWDSRSGNTIYF
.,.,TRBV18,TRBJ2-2,TGTGCCAGCTCACCTTTGAGGTGGCAGCATGTCATGACCACCGGGGAGCTGTTTTTT,CASSPLRWQHVMTTGELFF
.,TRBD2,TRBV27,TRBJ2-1,TGTGCCAGCAAAATAGCGGGACGCAATGAGCAGTTCTTC,CASKIAGRNEQFF
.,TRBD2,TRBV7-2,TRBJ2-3,TGTGCCAGCAGCTTCAGGGGTTCTGGGCTAGCGGGGAGTACAGATACGCAGTATTTT,CASSFRGSGLAGSTDTQYF
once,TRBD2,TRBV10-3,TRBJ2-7,TGTGCCATCAGTGAGGGACTAGCGGGAGGTCCTAACTCCTACGAGCAGTACTTC,CAISEGLAGGPNSYEQYF
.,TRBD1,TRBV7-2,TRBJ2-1,TGTGCCAGCAGCTTACGACAGGGGGTTTACAATGAGCAGTTCTTC,CASSLRQGVYNEQFF
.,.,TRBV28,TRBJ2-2,TGTGCCAGCAGTCCCCCACCGAGGGGCCTGTCGGAGCTGTTTTTT,CASSPPPRGLSELFF
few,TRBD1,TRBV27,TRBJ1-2,TGTGCCAGCAGGTCCGGGACAGGCGCCTATGGCTACACCTTC,CASRSGTGAYGYTF
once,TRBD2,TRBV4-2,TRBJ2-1,TGTGCCAGCAGCCAGGGGGGTGGGGAGGGTTATGAGCAGTTCTTC,CASSQGGGEGYEQFF
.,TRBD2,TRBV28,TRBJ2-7,TGTGCCAGCAGGGGGACTAGCGGGTTCCCCTACGAGCAGTACTTC,CASRGTSGFPYEQYF
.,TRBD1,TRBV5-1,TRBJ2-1,TGCGCCAGCACAGACAGGGGCAATGAGCAGTTCTTC,CASTDRGNEQFF
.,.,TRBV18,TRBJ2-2,TGTGCCAGCTCACCGAGACTACAGGGACGTGTGAACACCGGGGAGCTGTTTTTT,CASSPRLQGRVNTGELFF
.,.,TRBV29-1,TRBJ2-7,TGCAGCGTTGAAGAGCCGGATAGGCGGGAGCAGTACTTC,CSVEEPDRREQYF
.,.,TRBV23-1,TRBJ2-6,TGCGCCAGCAGTCAACCAGACAGGACCTCTGGGGCCAACGTCCTGACTTTC,CASSQPDRTSGANVLTF
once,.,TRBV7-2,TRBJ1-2,TGTGCCAGCCGACGGGAGGGCACTATAGGCTATGGCTACACCTTC,CASRREGTIGYGYTF
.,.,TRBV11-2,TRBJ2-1,TGTGCCAGCAGCGCACGTCACCAGGGGCGGGACAATGAGCAGTTCTTC,CASSARHQGRDNEQFF
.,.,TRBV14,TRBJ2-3,TGTGCCAGCAGCCCCGTTGGGCCGAAAGATACGCAGTATTTT,CASSPVGPKDTQYF
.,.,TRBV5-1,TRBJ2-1,TGCGCCAGCAGCAGCCTAGCGACCCACAATGAGCAGTTCTTC,CASSSLATHNEQFF
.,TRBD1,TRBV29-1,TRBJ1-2,TGCAGCGTTGAAGCCGATCAGGGGGCGGGCTATGGCTACACCTTC,CSVEADQGAGYGYTF
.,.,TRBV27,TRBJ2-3,TGTGCCAGCAGCGGCGCCCCAGCAGATACGCAGTATTTT,CASSGAPADTQYF
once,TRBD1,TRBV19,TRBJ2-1,TGTGCCGGTGGGACAGGGGGTGGAAATGAGCAGTTCTTC,CAGGTGGGNEQFF